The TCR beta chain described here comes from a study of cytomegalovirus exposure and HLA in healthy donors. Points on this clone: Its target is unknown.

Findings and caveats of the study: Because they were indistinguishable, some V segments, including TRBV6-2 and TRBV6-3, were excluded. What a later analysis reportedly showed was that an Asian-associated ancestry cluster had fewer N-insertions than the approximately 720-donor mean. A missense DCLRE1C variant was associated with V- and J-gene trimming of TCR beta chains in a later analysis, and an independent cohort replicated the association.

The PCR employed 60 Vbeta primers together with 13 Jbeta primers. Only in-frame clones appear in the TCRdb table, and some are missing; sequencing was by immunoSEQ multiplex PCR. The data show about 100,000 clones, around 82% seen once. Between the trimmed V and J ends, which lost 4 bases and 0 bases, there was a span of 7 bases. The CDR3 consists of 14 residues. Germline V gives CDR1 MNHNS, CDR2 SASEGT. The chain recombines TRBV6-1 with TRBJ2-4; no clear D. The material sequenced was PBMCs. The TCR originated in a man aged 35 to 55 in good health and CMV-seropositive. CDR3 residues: CASSGHIAKNIQYF. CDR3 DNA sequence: TGTGCCAGCAGTGGGCACATAGCCAAAAACATTCAGTACTTC.